Listed here is a single TCR beta chain. The antigen is unknown. These data come from a study of T cell responses to AZD1222 COVID-19 vaccine. Study outcomes and limitations: Unmutated variant regions are reportedly targeted by nearly half of spike-specific TCRs.

V was clipped by 0 bases and J by 0 bases, with 18 bases between them. The length of the CDR3 is 19 residues. From germline, CDR1 is MNHEY and CDR2 SVGEGT. Clones were sequenced by immunoSEQ multiplex PCR, and TCRdb holds only the in-frame ones, with some missing. This repertoire shows about 190,000 clones, approximately 94% found once; its top ten account for approximately 9.6%. The material was peripheral blood, obtained on day 0 of AZD1222 vaccination. The chain uses TRBV6-2 or TRBV6-3 and TRBJ2-1; D is possibly TRBD1 (5 bases). The TCR comes from an adult in good health. Here the CDR3 reads CASSYSGAPLPSSYNEQFF. CDR3 sequence (DNA): TGTGCCAGCAGTTACTCAGGGGCACCCCTCCCCAGCTCCTACAATGAGCAGTTCTTC.